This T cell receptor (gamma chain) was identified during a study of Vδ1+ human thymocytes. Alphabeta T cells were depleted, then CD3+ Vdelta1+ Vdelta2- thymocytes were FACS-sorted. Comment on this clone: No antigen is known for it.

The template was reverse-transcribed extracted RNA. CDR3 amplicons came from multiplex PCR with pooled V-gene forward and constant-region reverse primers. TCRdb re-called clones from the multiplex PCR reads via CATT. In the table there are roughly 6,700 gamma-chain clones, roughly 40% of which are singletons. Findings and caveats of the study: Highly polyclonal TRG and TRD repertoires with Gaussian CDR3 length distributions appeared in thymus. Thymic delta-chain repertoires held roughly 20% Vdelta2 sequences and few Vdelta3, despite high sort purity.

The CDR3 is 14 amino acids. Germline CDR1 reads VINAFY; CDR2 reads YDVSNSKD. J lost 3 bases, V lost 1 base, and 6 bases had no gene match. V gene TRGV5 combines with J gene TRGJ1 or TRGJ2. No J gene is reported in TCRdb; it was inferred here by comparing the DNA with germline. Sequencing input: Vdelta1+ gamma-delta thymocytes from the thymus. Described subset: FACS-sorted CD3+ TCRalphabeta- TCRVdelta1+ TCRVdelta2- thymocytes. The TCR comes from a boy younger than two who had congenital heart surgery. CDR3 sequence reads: CATWDRERYYKKLF. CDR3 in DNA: TGTGCCACCTGGGACAGAGAACGTTATTATAAGAAACTCTTT.